This TCR beta chain was observed in a study of vaccination and CD4 T cells after COVID-19. The V and J ends lost 0 bases and 5 bases, in that order; junction bases with no gene match: 21. The germline CDR1 and CDR2 sequences are DFQATT and SNEGSKA (reference sequence). This CDR3 has 20 residues. This clonotype is labeled large (0.1 to 1%). Its cognate antigen is unknown. The treatment here: roughly 11-day PBMC culture with coronavirus spike peptide pools or control peptides (ViraFEST assay). Sequenced with the Oncomine TCR Beta short-read assay was DNA taken from cultured CD4+ T cells. TCRdb redid the calling of the PCR reads with MiXCR, one entry per CDR3 protein. The sample includes more than 15,000 distinct CDR3 sequences, 72% seen only once; the top ten take approximately 17%.

This chain links TRBV20-1 with TRBJ2-5; TRBD2 agrees at 10 bases. Source material: CD4+ T cells from blood, cultured in vitro. This TCR came from a human donor who had recovered from COVID-19. CDR3 DNA: TGCAGTGCTAGAGATCCTTCTTCTGCAGCGGGAGGGCCTAGGCTTGAGACCCAGTACTTC. It specifies CSARDPSSAAGGPRLETQYF.